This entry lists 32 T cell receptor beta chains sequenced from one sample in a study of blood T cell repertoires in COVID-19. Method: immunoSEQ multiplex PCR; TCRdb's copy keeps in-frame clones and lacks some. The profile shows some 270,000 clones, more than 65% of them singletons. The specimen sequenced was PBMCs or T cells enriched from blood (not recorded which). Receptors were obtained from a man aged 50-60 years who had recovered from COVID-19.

This CDR3 is CASSMTGAISGNTIYF. The CDR3 DNA reads as TGTGCCAGTAGTATGACAGGGGCCATCTCTGGAAACACCATATATTTT. The chain uses TRBV19 and TRBJ1-3; TRBD1 aligns across 8 bases. In germline, CDR1 is LNHDA, CDR2 SQIVND (reference sequence). The trim removed 3 bases at V and 0 bases at J, leaving 4 bases unmatched. CDR3 length equals 16 residues.

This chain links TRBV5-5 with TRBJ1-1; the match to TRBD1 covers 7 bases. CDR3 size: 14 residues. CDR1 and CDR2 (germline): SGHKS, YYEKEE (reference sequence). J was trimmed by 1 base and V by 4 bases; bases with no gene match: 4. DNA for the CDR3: TGTGCCAGCAGCAATGAGGGGGCGAACACTGAAGCTTTCTTT. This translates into CASSNEGANTEAFF.

CDR3 amino acids: CASSPTTGSSYNEQFF. The CDR3 region has the DNA TGTGCCAGCAGTCCAACGACAGGGAGCTCCTACAATGAGCAGTTCTTC. The V call is TRBV6-2 or TRBV6-3, the J call TRBJ2-1; TRBD1 matches 7 bases. Germline CDR1 and CDR2: MNHEY and SVGEGT. The length of the CDR3 is 16 residues. The V gene end was trimmed by 5 bases and the J gene end by 0 bases; junction bases not matched to a gene: 7.

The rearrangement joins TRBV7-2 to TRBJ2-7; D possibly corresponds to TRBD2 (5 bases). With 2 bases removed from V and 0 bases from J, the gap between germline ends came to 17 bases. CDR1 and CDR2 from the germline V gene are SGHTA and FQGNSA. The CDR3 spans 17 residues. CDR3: CASSLLGGRASSYEQYF. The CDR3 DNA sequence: TGTGCCAGCAGCTTACTCGGTGGGCGGGCGAGCTCCTACGAGCAGTACTTC.

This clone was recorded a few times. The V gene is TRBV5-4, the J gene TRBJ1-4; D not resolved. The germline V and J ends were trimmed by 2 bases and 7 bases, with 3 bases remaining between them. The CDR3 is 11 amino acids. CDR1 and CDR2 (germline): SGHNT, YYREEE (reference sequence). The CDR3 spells CASSLAEKLFF. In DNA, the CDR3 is TGTGCCAGCAGCTTAGCTGAAAAACTGTTTTTT.

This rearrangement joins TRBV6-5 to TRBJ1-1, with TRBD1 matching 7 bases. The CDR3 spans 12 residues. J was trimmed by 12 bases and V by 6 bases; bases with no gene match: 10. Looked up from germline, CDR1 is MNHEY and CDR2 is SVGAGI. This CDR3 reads CASSGGTALTFF. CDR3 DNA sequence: TGTGCCAGCAGCGGAGGGACAGCCCTGACTTTCTTT.

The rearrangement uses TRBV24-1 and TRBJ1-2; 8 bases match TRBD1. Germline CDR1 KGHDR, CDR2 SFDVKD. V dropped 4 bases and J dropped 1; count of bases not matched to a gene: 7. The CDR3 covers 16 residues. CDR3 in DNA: TGTGCCACCAGTGACAGAACAGGGGGGAATAACTATGGCTACACCTTC. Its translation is CATSDRTGGNNYGYTF.

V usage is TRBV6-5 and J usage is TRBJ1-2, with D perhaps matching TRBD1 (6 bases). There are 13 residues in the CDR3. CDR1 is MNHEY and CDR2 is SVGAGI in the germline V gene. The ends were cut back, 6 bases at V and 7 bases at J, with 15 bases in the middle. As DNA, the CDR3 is TGTGCCAGCAGACTCAGGGGAAGAGGTGGCTACACCTTC. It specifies CASRLRGRGGYTF.

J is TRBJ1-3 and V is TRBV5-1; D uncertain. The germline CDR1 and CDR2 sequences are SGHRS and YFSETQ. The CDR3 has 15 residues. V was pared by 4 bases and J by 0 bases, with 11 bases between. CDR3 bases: TGCGCCAGCAGCCGTGGACGGGGCTCTGGAAACACCATATATTTT. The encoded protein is CASSRGRGSGNTIYF. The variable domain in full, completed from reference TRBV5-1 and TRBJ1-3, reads KAGVTQTPRYLIKTRGQQVTLSCSPISGHRSVSWYQQTPGQGLQFLFEYFSETQRNKGNFPGRFSGRQFSNSRSEMNVSTLELGDSALYLCASSRGRGSGNTIYFGEGSWLTVV.

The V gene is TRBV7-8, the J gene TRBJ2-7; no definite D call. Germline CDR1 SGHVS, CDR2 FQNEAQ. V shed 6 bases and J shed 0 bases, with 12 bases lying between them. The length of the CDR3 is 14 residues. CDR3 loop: CASSRQRSSYEQYF. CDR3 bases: TGTGCCAGCAGTCGTCAGCGAAGCTCCTACGAGCAGTACTTC.

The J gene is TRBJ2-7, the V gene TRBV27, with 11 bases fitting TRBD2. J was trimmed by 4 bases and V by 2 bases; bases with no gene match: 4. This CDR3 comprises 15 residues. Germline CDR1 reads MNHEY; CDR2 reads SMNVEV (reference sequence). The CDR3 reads CASSLRRTSGYEQYF. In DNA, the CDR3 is TGTGCCAGCAGTTTACGCCGGACTAGCGGGTACGAGCAGTACTTC.

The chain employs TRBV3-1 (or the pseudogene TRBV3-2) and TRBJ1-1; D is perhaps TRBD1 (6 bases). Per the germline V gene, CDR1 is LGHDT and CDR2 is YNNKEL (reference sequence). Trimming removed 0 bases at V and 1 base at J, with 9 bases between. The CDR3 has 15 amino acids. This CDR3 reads CASSQDGQWNTEAFF. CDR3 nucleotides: TGTGCCAGCAGCCAAGATGGACAGTGGAACACTGAAGCTTTCTTT.

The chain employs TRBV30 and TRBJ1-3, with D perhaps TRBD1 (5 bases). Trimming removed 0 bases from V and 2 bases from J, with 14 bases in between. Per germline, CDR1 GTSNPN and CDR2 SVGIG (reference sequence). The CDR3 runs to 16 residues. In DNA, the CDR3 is TGTGCCTGGAGTGTACGGGGGAGAGGTGCTGGAAACACCATATATTTT. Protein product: CAWSVRGRGAGNTIYF.

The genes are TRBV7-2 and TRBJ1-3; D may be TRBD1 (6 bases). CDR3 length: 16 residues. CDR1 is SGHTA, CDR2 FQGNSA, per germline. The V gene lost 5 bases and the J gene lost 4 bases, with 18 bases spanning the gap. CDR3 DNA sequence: TGTGCCAGCAGCGCACGGACAGCCGCGGTGGGAAACACCATATATTTT. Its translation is CASSARTAAVGNTIYF.

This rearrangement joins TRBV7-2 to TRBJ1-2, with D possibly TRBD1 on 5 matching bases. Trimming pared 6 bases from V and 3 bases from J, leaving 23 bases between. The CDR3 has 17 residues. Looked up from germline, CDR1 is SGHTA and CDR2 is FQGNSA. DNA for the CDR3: TGTGCCAGCAGAGGTCAGGGAAAGGGGCTAGTGGACTATGGCTACACCTTC. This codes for CASRGQGKGLVDYGYTF.

This CDR3 is CASSENRDKQFF. The CDR3 DNA is TGTGCCAGCAGCGAGAACCGGGACAAGCAGTTCTTC. The V gene is TRBV9, the J gene TRBJ2-1, with a weak D call TRBD1 (6 bases). With 3 bases removed from V and 11 bases from J, the gap between germline ends came to 12 bases. The CDR3 runs 12 residues. Germline V gene sequence: CDR1 SGDLS, CDR2 YYNGEE.

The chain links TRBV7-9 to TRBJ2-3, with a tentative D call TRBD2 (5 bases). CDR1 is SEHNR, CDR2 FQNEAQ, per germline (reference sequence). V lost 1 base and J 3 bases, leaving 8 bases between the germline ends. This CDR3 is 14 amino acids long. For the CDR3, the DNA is TGTGCCAGCAGCTTAGGGAGGACTACAGATACGCAGTATTTT. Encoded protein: CASSLGRTTDTQYF. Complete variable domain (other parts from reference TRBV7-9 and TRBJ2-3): DTGVSQNPRHKITKRGQNVTFRCDPISEHNRLYWYRQTLGQGPEFLTYFQNEAQLEKSRLLSDRFSAERPKGSFSTLEIQRTEQGDSAMYLCASSLGRTTDTQYFGPGTRLTVL.

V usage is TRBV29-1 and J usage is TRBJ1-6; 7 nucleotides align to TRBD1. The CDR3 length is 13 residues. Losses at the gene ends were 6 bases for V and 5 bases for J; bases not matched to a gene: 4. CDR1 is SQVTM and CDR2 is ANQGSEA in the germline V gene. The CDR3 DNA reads TGCAGCGTCGGGACAGATAATAATTCACCCCTCCACTTT. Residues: CSVGTDNNSPLHF.

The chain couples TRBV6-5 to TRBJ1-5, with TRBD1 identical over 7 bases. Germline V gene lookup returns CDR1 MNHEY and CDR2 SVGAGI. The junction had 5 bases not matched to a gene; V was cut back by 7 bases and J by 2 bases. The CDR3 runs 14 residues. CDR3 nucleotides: TGTGCCAGCACCTCCGGACAGGGCAATCAGCCCCAGCATTTT. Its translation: CASTSGQGNQPQHF.

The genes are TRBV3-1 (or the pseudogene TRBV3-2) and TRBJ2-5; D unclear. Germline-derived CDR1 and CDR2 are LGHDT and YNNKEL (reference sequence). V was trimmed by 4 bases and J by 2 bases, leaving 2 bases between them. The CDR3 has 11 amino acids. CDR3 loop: CASSLQETQYF. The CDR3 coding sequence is TGTGCCAGCAGCCTACAAGAGACCCAGTACTTC.

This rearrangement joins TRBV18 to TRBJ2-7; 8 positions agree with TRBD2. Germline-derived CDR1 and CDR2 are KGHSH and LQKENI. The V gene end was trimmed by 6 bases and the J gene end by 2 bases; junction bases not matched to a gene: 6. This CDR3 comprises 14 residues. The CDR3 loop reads CASSGGGTTYEQYF. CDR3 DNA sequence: TGTGCCAGCTCCGGGGGGGGCACCACCTACGAGCAGTACTTC. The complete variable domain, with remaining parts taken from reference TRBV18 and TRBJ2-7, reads NAGVMQNPRHLVRRRGQEARLRCSPMKGHSHVYWYRQLPEEGLKFMVYLQKENIIDESGMPKERFSAEFPKEGPSILRIQQVVRGDSAAYFCASSGGGTTYEQYFGPGTRLTVT.

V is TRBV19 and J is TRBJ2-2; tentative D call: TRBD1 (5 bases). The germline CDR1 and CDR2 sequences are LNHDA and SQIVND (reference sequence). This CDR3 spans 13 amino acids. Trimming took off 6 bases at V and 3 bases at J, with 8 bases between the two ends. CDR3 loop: CASRKTDTGELFF. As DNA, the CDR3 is TGTGCCAGTAGGAAGACAGACACCGGGGAGCTGTTTTTT.

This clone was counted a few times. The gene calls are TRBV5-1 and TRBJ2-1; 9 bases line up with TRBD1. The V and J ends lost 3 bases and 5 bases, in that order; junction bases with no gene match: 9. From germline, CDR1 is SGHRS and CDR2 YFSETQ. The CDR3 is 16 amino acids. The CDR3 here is CASSSVGQGVDNEQFF. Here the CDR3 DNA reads TGCGCCAGCAGCTCGGTGGGACAGGGAGTAGACAATGAGCAGTTCTTC. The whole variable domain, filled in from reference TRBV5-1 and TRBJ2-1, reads KAGVTQTPRYLIKTRGQQVTLSCSPISGHRSVSWYQQTPGQGLQFLFEYFSETQRNKGNFPGRFSGRQFSNSRSEMNVSTLELGDSALYLCASSSVGQGVDNEQFFGPGTRLTVL.

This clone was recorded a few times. The CDR3 loop reads CASSRGPNQPQHF. The DNA of the CDR3 is TGTGCCAGCAGCCGCGGCCCAAATCAGCCCCAGCATTTT. The J gene is TRBJ1-5, the V gene TRBV14; D is undetermined. V was trimmed by 4 bases and J by 4 bases, leaving 8 bases between them. CDR3 length: 13 amino acids. Germline assignment: CDR1 SGHDN and CDR2 FVKESK.

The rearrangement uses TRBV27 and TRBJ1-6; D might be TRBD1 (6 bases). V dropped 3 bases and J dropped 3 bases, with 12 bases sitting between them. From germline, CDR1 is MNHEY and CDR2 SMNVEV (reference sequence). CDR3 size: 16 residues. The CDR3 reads CASSLRTALYNSPLHF. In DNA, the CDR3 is TGTGCCAGCAGTTTGCGGACAGCGCTCTATAATTCACCCCTCCACTTT.

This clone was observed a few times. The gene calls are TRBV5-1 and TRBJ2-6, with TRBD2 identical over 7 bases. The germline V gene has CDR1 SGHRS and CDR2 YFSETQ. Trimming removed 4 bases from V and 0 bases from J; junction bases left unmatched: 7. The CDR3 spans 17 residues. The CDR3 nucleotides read TGCGCCAGCAGCCCTAGCGGTACCCGCTCTGGGGCCAACGTCCTGACTTTC. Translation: CASSPSGTRSGANVLTF. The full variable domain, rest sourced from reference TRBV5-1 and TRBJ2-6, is KAGVTQTPRYLIKTRGQQVTLSCSPISGHRSVSWYQQTPGQGLQFLFEYFSETQRNKGNFPGRFSGRQFSNSRSEMNVSTLELGDSALYLCASSPSGTRSGANVLTFGAGSRLTVL.

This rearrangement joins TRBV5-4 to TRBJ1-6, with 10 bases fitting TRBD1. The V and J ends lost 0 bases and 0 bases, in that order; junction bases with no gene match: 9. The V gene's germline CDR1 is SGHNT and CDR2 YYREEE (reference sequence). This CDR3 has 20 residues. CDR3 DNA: TGTGCCAGCAGCTTGGGACAGGGGGCTTACGCTAGCTCCTATAATTCACCCCTCCACTTT. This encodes CASSLGQGAYASSYNSPLHF.

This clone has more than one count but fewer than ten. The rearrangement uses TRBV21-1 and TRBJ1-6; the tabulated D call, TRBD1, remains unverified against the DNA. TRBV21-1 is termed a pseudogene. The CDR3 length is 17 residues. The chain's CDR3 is CASSKDGDRGQDSPLHF. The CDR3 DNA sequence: TGTGCCAGCAGCAAAGATGGGGACAGGGGGCAGGATTCACCCCTCCACTTT.

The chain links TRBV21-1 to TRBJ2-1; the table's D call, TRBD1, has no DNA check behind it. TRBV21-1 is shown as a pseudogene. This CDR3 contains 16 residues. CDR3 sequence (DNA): TGTGCCAGCAGCAAATCCCGGCCGGCAGGGGACAATGAGCAGTTCTTC. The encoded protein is CASSKSRPAGDNEQFF.

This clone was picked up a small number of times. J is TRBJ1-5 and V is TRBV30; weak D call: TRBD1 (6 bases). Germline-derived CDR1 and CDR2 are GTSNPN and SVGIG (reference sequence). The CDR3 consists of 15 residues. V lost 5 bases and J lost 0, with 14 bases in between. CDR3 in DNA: TGTGCCTGGGCCTTAGGGGGTAGTAGCAATCAGCCCCAGCATTTT. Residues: CAWALGGSSNQPQHF.

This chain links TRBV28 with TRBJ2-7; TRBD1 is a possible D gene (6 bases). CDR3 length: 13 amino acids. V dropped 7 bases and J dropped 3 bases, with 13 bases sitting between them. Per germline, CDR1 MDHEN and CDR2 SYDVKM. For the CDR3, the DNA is TGTGCCAGCACCACAGGGATGATCTACGAGCAGTACTTC. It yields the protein CASTTGMIYEQYF.

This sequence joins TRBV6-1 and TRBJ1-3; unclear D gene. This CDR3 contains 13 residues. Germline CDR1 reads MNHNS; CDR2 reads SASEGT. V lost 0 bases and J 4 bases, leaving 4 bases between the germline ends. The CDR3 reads CASSEALGNTIYF. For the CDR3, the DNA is TGTGCCAGCAGTGAAGCACTCGGAAACACCATATATTTT.